The clone carrying this TCR beta chain showed up just a few times. Its specificity is not known. Regarding treatment: oral pan-JAK inhibitor, 5-10 mg twice daily. Samples from alopecia areata patients were lesional scalp punch biopsies and peripheral blood. After removal of 8 bases from V and 7 bases from J, the junction contained 20 bases not matched to a gene. The CDR3 extends over 18 amino acids. Looked up from germline, CDR1 is LNHNV and CDR2 is YYDKDF (reference sequence). The record originates from a study of CD8+ T cells in alopecia areata. TCR sequencing used cDNA made by reverse transcription of extracted RNA. The protocol was immunoSEQ multiplex PCR, while the TCRdb copy is restricted to in-frame clones and leaves out a portion. The data show about 210,000 clones, around 66% seen once. Study-wide points: Tofacitinib significantly decreased scalp clonality and expanded CD8+ clones among top 100. Given one nonresponder, whether baseline CD8+ expansion relates to response remains uncertain. Normal skin's resident alphabeta T cells are sequenced alongside lesional scalp T cells.

This receptor was taken from a human donor with alopecia areata. Material: CD4+ T cells sorted from blood, obtained at week 4, from a patient treated with tofacitinib. The V call is TRBV15, the J call TRBJ2-2, with TRBD1 identical over 9 bases. In DNA form, the CDR3 reads TGTGCCACCCGACCCAACGGGACAGGGAACATCGCCGGCGGGGAGCTGTTTTTT. Its translation: CATRPNGTGNIAGGELFF.